These 22 T cell receptor beta chains were all obtained from the same sample, sequenced in a study of response to subunit inactivated influenza vaccine (dated by TCRdb to the late 2010s). Receptors were amplified or captured by RT-PCR. Instrument on record: Illumina HiSeq 2500. The public reads were quality trimmed at Q25 with fastp and then assembled into clones with MiXCR by TCRdb, keeping productive beta chains. Each record represents a unique CDR3 protein, reported with the most common genes and DNA among its rows. In this sample the table shows about 570,000 distinct CDR3 sequences, approximately 11% of which occur a single time. 9.5% to 12% of the sample is taken by the ten largest. These data are also associated with another study on T cells expressing NK-cell markers. The second study's paper adds: TCR beta cDNA libraries were prepared using 5'RACE template switching, which introduced a universal primer site and unique molecular identifiers.

Here the sequenced sample was PBMCs from blood, taken on the day of vaccination. These receptors all stem from a middle-aged man who received an inactivated influenza vaccine. Donor details come from another sample of the same person, matched by shared clones.

V usage is TRBV7-9 and J usage is TRBJ2-2, with D possibly TRBD2 on 6 matching bases. The ends were cut back, 7 bases at V and 2 bases at J, with 14 bases in the middle. The germline V gene encodes CDR1 SEHNR and CDR2 FQNEAQ (reference sequence). CDR3 size: 15 residues. DNA for the CDR3: TGTGCCAGCACCACTAGGGGACTTAACACCGGGGAGCTGTTTTTT. As protein: CASTTRGLNTGELFF.

This clonotype has just a few counts. This sequence joins TRBV5-6 and TRBJ2-7, with D perhaps matching TRBD2 (6 bases). CDR1 is SGHDT and CDR2 is YYEEEE in the germline V gene. The CDR3 spans 14 residues. Between the trimmed V and J ends, which lost 1 base and 3 bases, there was a span of 11 bases. In DNA, the CDR3 is TGTGCCAGCAGCTTGCCCGGGGGAGGCTACGAGCAGTACTTC. Its protein product is CASSLPGGGYEQYF.

This clonotype was found many times. The chain employs TRBV7-9 and TRBJ1-1; D unclear. Per germline, CDR1 SEHNR and CDR2 FQNEAQ (reference sequence). This CDR3 contains 13 residues. The germline V and J ends were trimmed by 3 bases and 5 bases, with 10 bases remaining between them. Here the CDR3 reads CASSFREGTEAFF. The CDR3 DNA follows: TGTGCCAGCAGCTTCCGCGAAGGGACTGAAGCTTTCTTT.

This clonotype was observed a few times. The gene calls are TRBV5-6 and TRBJ1-2; 8 bases line up with TRBD1. The CDR3 consists of 16 residues. Germline CDR1 is SGHDT and CDR2 is YYEEEE. J was trimmed by 4 bases and V by 1 base; bases with no gene match: 9. The CDR3 DNA reads as TGTGCCAGCAGCTTGCTCATGGACGACAGGGGCTATGGCTACACCTTC. It yields the protein CASSLLMDDRGYGYTF.

For the CDR3, the DNA is TGTGCCAGCAGTGCTGGCTCCTCGACAGGGGCTCAGCCCCAGCATTTT. Translation: CASSAGSSTGAQPQHF. This chain links TRBV6-1 with TRBJ1-5; the match to TRBD1 covers 8 bases. The CDR3 has 16 residues. The V gene end was trimmed by 4 bases and the J gene end by 6 bases; junction bases not matched to a gene: 11. Germline CDR1 is MNHNS and CDR2 is SASEGT.

The chain is built from TRBV6-5 and TRBJ2-3; 7 bases match TRBD1. Looked up from germline, CDR1 is MNHEY and CDR2 is SVGAGI. The CDR3 spans 12 residues. The junction had 2 bases not matched to a gene; V was cut back by 10 bases and J by 1 base. The CDR3: CATGQGTDTQYF. CDR3 DNA sequence: TGTGCCACCGGACAGGGCACAGATACGCAGTATTTT.

This clonotype was recorded at least ten times. The chain employs TRBV5-1 and TRBJ2-6; D is uncertain. V lost 0 bases and J lost 1, with 8 bases in between. The CDR3 runs to 16 residues. Germline lookup yields CDR1 SGHRS and CDR2 YFSETQ. The CDR3 loop reads CASSLVSGSGANVLTF. The CDR3 nucleotides are TGCGCCAGCAGCTTGGTCTCCGGTTCTGGGGCCAACGTCCTGACTTTC.

This clonotype appeared a few times. The CDR3 loop reads CSANGLAGNAVYEQYF. CDR3 bases: TGCAGTGCAAACGGACTAGCGGGAAATGCGGTATACGAGCAGTACTTC. The chain joins TRBV20-1 to TRBJ2-7; 12 bases line up with TRBD2. CDR1 is DFQATT, CDR2 SNEGSKA, per germline (reference sequence). This CDR3 spans 16 amino acids. The V and J ends lost 6 bases and 4 bases, in that order; junction bases with no gene match: 13.

This clonotype was seen a few times. The chain combines TRBV5-6 with TRBJ1-5, with TRBD1 matching over 9 bases. The CDR3 runs 14 residues. J gave up 7 bases and V 4 bases, and 6 bases lay outside the gene matches. CDR1 and CDR2 from the germline V gene are SGHDT and YYEEEE. CDR3 protein: CASSRDREGQPQHF. The DNA for the CDR3 is TGTGCCAGCAGCCGGGACAGGGAGGGACAGCCCCAGCATTTT.

The chain joins TRBV5-5 to TRBJ1-1; D ambiguous. The CDR3 covers 13 residues. The V gene's germline CDR1 is SGHKS and CDR2 YYEKEE (reference sequence). The ends were cut back, 0 bases at V and 3 bases at J, with 6 bases in the middle. The CDR3 loop reads CASSLGLHTEAFF. The DNA of the CDR3 is TGTGCCAGCAGCTTGGGTCTACACACTGAAGCTTTCTTT.

The chain employs TRBV24-1 and TRBJ2-1, with 8 bases identical to TRBD2. The trim removed 3 bases at V and 5 bases at J, leaving 8 bases unmatched. Germline V gene lookup returns CDR1 KGHDR and CDR2 SFDVKD. The CDR3 is made up of 16 amino acids. This CDR3 reads CATSDAGGLLHNEQFF. The CDR3 region has the DNA TGTGCCACCAGTGATGCGGGGGGACTACTACACAATGAGCAGTTCTTC.

This clonotype appeared many times. The rearrangement links TRBV7-2 to TRBJ1-1; 8 nucleotides agree with TRBD1. V shed 7 bases, J shed 9 bases, and the junction held 13 bases outside the gene matches. There are 14 residues in the CDR3. Per germline, CDR1 SGHTA and CDR2 FQGNSA. CDR3: CASNINPTGGKAFF. The DNA of the CDR3 is TGTGCCAGCAACATCAACCCTACAGGGGGTAAAGCTTTCTTT.

This clonotype has ten or more counts. This rearrangement joins TRBV20-1 to TRBJ1-4, with D unresolved. Germline V gene sequence: CDR1 DFQATT, CDR2 SNEGSKA (reference sequence). V was pared by 4 bases and J by 3 bases, with 12 bases between. The CDR3 spans 14 residues. Written as DNA, the CDR3 is TGCAGTGCTACCCCTCAGCCATCTAATGAAAAACTGTTTTTT. As protein: CSATPQPSNEKLFF.

V usage is TRBV6-5 and J usage is TRBJ2-1, with D uncertain. Germline V gene sequence: CDR1 MNHEY, CDR2 SVGAGI. V lost 0 bases, J lost 7 bases, and 19 bases lay in between. This CDR3 is built from 17 residues. This CDR3 is CASSYSRPIHFRNEQFF. In DNA form, the CDR3 reads TGTGCCAGCAGTTACTCGAGGCCTATCCATTTCAGGAATGAGCAGTTCTTC.

V usage is TRBV5-1 and J usage is TRBJ2-1; 10 bases agree with TRBD1. Unmatched junction bases numbered 8, after V lost 6 bases and J lost 8 bases. Germline V lookup: CDR1 SGHRS, CDR2 YFSETQ. The CDR3 extends over 14 amino acids. This CDR3 reads CASNPGQGFDEQFF. The CDR3 DNA reads as TGCGCCAGCAACCCGGGACAGGGGTTTGATGAGCAGTTCTTC.

The V and J genes are TRBV7-2 and TRBJ2-4, with D possibly TRBD2 on 5 matching bases. The V gene lost 3 bases and the J gene lost 4 bases, with 16 bases spanning the gap. Germline values: CDR1 SGHTA, CDR2 FQGNSA. The CDR3 extends over 16 amino acids. CDR3 sequence (DNA): TGTGCCAGCAGCTTTAAGCGGATCCTGTCGAAAAACATTCAGTACTTC. Encoded protein: CASSFKRILSKNIQYF. Full variable domain (missing parts from reference TRBV7-2 and TRBJ2-4): GAGVSQSPSNKVTEKGKDVELRCDPISGHTALYWYRQSLGQGLEFLIYFQGNSAPDKSGLPSDRFSAERTGGSVSTLTIQRTQQEDSAVYLCASSFKRILSKNIQYFGAGTRLSVL.

In this sample, this clonotype turned up many times. The J gene is TRBJ2-7, the V gene TRBV5-1; D is perhaps TRBD2 (5 bases). This CDR3 is 13 amino acids long. Between the trimmed V and J ends, which lost 1 base and 2 bases, there was a span of 7 bases. Germline V lookup: CDR1 SGHRS, CDR2 YFSETQ. CDR3 loop: CASSLTRAYEQYF. CDR3 coding DNA: TGCGCCAGCAGCTTGACTAGGGCCTACGAGCAGTACTTC.

The chain has TRBV28 and TRBJ2-5; D is perhaps TRBD1 (8 bases). Trimming pared 9 bases from V and 4 bases from J, leaving 15 bases between. From germline, CDR1 is MDHEN and CDR2 SYDVKM. The CDR3 has 13 residues. CDR3 amino acids: CASTGGRGETQYF. For the CDR3, the DNA is TGTGCCAGTACAGGGGGGAGGGGAGAGACCCAGTACTTC.

The chain employs TRBV5-1 and TRBJ2-2, with D unresolved. The CDR3 extends over 13 amino acids. CDR1 and CDR2 from the germline V gene are SGHRS and YFSETQ. Trimming removed 3 bases at V and 6 bases at J, with 9 bases between. The CDR3 nucleotides read TGCGCCAGCAGCTCGTTAGTTCCCGGGGAGCTGTTTTTT. The encoded protein is CASSSLVPGELFF.

This clonotype showed up just a few times. The chain combines TRBV7-2 with TRBJ2-3, with D perhaps TRBD1 (7 bases). There are 12 residues in the CDR3. Trimming left V 1 base short and J 11 bases short, with 10 bases between. Per germline, CDR1 SGHTA and CDR2 FQGNSA. This chain's CDR3 is CASSLGQGGQYF. CDR3 DNA sequence: TGTGCCAGCAGCTTAGGACAGGGAGGGCAGTATTTT. The variable domain in full, with the rest retrieved from reference TRBV7-2 and TRBJ2-3, is GAGVSQSPSNKVTEKGKDVELRCDPISGHTALYWYRQSLGQGLEFLIYFQGNSAPDKSGLPSDRFSAERTGGSVSTLTIQRTQQEDSAVYLCASSLGQGGQYFGPGTRLTVL.

This CDR3 reads CASSLFIRDEAFF. Written as DNA, the CDR3 is TGTGCCAGCAGTTTATTTATCAGGGATGAAGCTTTCTTT. The J gene is TRBJ1-1, the V gene TRBV28, with D maybe TRBD1 (5 bases). V shed 1 base and J shed 7 bases, with 10 bases lying between them. The CDR3 spans 13 residues. CDR1 and CDR2 (germline): MDHEN, SYDVKM.

In its sample, this clonotype was seen once. J is TRBJ2-2 and V is TRBV5-4, with D perhaps assigned TRBD1 or TRBD2 (6 bases each). The CDR3 contains 14 residues. The germline V and J ends were trimmed by 0 bases and 8 bases, with 11 bases remaining between them. Germline V CDR1 and CDR2: SGHNT, YYREEE (reference sequence). CDR3 DNA: TGTGCCAGCAGCTTGGAAGGGGGGAGAGGGGAGCTGTTTTTT. The encoded protein is CASSLEGGRGELFF.